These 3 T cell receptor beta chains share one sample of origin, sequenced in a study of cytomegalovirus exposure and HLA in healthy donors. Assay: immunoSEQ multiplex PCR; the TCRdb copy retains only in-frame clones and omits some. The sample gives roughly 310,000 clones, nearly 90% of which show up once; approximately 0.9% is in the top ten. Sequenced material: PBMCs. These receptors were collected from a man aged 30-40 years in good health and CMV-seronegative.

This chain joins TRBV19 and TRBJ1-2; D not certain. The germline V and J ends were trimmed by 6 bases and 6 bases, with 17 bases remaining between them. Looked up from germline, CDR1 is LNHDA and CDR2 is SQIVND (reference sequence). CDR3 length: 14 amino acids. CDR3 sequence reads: CASSPRGFFDGYTF. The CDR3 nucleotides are TGTGCCAGTAGCCCTCGAGGGTTTTTTGATGGCTACACCTTC.

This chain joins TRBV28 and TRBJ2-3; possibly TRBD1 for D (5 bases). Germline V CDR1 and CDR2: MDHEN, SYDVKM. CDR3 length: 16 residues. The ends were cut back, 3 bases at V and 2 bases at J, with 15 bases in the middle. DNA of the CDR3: TGTGCCAGCAGTTTTTCCTGGGGCGAGTCCACAGATACGCAGTATTTT. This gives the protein CASSFSWGESTDTQYF.

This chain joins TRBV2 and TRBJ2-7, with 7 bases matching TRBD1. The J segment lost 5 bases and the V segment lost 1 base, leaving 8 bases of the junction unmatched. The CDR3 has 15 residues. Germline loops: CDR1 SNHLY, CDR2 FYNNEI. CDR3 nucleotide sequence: TGTGCCAGCAGTGAAGATGTACAGGGGATCCACGAGCAGTACTTC. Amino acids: CASSEDVQGIHEQYF.